This T cell receptor beta chain was captured in a study of shared clonotypes between healthy human individuals. On the study more broadly: A few men and a couple of women, aged 18 to 49, were donors.

Using roughly 200 ng DNA, 25,000 to 35,000 T cell genomes, the sorted-subset replicate PCRs were run. In the authors' methods: Filtering differed, since immunoSEQ gave only junction sequences and no quality scores. Sequenced by immunoSEQ multiplex PCR; TCRdb stores in-frame clones only, minus some. V and J calls and clone size are as listed in that table; D and trimming were resolved from the DNA. Of hundreds of thousands of clones listed, approximately 73% were seen once; the top ten hold roughly 1.9%. The CDR3 spans 15 residues. Looked up from germline, CDR1 is WNHNN and CDR2 is SYGVQD (reference sequence). The V end lost 3 bases, the J end lost 5 bases, and 13 bases lay between the germline ends.

V usage is TRBV10-1 and J usage is TRBJ2-2; D is tentatively TRBD1 or TRBD2 (5 bases each). The clonotype was recovered from a woman in her twenties or thirties in good health. Source material: memory CD4+ T cells sorted from blood. Subset in this sample: CD45RA-negative fraction. CDR3 protein: CASSDNLGETGELFF. The DNA for the CDR3 is TGCGCCAGCAGTGATAATTTGGGGGAGACCGGGGAGCTGTTTTTT.